These 14 T cell receptor beta chains share one sample of origin, sequenced in a study of cytotoxic CD8 clonotypes in ibrutinib-treated CLL listed by TCRdb under 2021. The library relied on the immunoSEQ multiplex PCR assay. This immuneACCESS table, as held by TCRdb, lists in-frame sequences with V and J called but not all clones. Of the missing ones, under half trace to an unresolved V gene in checked studies; the others have no known cause. Within this sample are more than 200,000 clones, with 60% to 80% of them counted one time only. The ten top clones hold roughly an eighth of the sample. What the time point label conveys for this sample: approximately twelve months on ibrutinib. The specimen comprised PBMCs, sampled after 12 months of ibrutinib treatment. These receptors came from a human donor with chronic lymphocytic leukemia.

There are a few counts of this clone. This chain connects TRBV27 to TRBJ1-2, with 8 bases matching TRBD1. The CDR3 spans 13 residues. Germline V gives CDR1 MNHEY, CDR2 SMNVEV (reference sequence). Trimming took 6 bases from V and 8 from J; bases not matched to a gene: 8. The CDR3: CASRRDRLSGYTF. DNA of the CDR3: TGTGCCAGCAGACGGGACAGGCTTTCAGGCTACACCTTC.

This clone is a singleton in its sample. The chain carries TRBV4-1 and TRBJ1-2, with 12 bases matching TRBD1. V shed 1 base, J shed 4 bases, and the junction held 7 bases outside the gene matches. The CDR3 covers 17 residues. In germline, CDR1 is MGHRA, CDR2 YSYEKL. The DNA for the CDR3 is TGCGCCAGCAGCCAAGCGGGCGCGGGACAGGGGGCCTATGGCTACACCTTC. Residues: CASSQAGAGQGAYGYTF.

The chain carries TRBV9 and TRBJ1-2; TRBD1 is a possible D gene (6 bases). Trimming pared 1 base from V and 5 bases from J, leaving 9 bases between. The CDR3 consists of 13 residues. Germline V gene data show CDR1 as SGDLS and CDR2 as YYNGEE. The CDR3 here is CASSVQGSYGYTF. In DNA form, the CDR3 reads TGTGCCAGCAGCGTACAGGGGTCTTATGGCTACACCTTC.

There are a few counts of this clone. The rearrangement links TRBV10-1 to TRBJ1-1, with D tentatively TRBD1 (5 bases). Germline V lookup: CDR1 WNHNN, CDR2 SYGVQD (reference sequence). This CDR3 has 13 amino acids. V was cut by 2 bases and J by 4 bases, with 8 bases left in between. CDR3 nucleotide sequence: TGCGCCAGCAGTGAGACCGGGGGCACTGAAGCTTTCTTT. The encoded protein is CASSETGGTEAFF.

The V and J genes are TRBV27 and TRBJ2-1; 8 bases agree with TRBD1. V shed 5 bases and J 9 bases; nucleotides not matched to a gene: 9. Germline V gene sequence: CDR1 MNHEY, CDR2 SMNVEV (reference sequence). CDR3 length: 14 residues. CDR3 DNA: TGTGCCAGCAGTCTCGACAGGGGAATGGGTGAGCAGTTCTTC. Its protein product is CASSLDRGMGEQFF.

This clone was found once. The chain carries TRBV2 and TRBJ2-7; D gene unclear. The V and J ends lost 6 bases and 5 bases respectively, with 5 bases between them. CDR1 SNHLY and CDR2 FYNNEI come from the germline V gene. The CDR3 totals 10 residues. CDR3 coding DNA: TGTGCCAGCAGACTCAACGAGCAGTACTTC. Its translation is CASRLNEQYF. The full variable domain, rest sourced from reference TRBV2 and TRBJ2-7, is EPEVTQTPSHQVTQMGQEVILRCVPISNHLYFYWYRQILGQKVEFLVSFYNNEISEKSEIFDDQFSVERPDGSNFTLKIRSTKLEDSAMYFCASRLNEQYFGPGTRLTVT.

CDR3 protein: CASSYSGRGQDTQYF. The CDR3 DNA sequence: TGTGCCAGCAGTTATTCGGGAAGGGGCCAAGATACGCAGTATTTT. The rearrangement uses TRBV6-5 and TRBJ2-3, with D tentatively TRBD1 or TRBD2 (5 bases each). Germline lookup yields CDR1 MNHEY and CDR2 SVGAGI. The V gene lost 3 bases and the J gene lost 5 bases, with 15 bases spanning the gap. CDR3 size: 15 residues.

This chain links TRBV27 with TRBJ2-1; 7 positions agree with TRBD1. The CDR3 spans 15 residues. V shed 6 bases and J 4 bases; nucleotides not matched to a gene: 9. Germline lookup yields CDR1 MNHEY and CDR2 SMNVEV (reference sequence). Here the CDR3 DNA reads TGTGCCAGCAGACCCCGGGACAGCAGTTACAATGAGCAGTTCTTC. Amino acids: CASRPRDSSYNEQFF.

The rearrangement uses TRBV27 and TRBJ1-1, with 8 nucleotides matching TRBD1. The V and J ends lost 4 bases and 11 bases, in that order; junction bases with no gene match: 15. Germline loops: CDR1 MNHEY, CDR2 SMNVEV (reference sequence). CDR3 length equals 15 residues. The CDR3 region has the DNA TGTGCCAGCAGTTCATGGACAGGGATTCCCCTGGGGGCTTTCTTT. This sequence encodes CASSSWTGIPLGAFF.

The chain uses TRBV29-1 and TRBJ2-7; TRBD2 might be the D (5 bases). CDR3 size: 12 residues. Per the germline V gene, CDR1 is SQVTM and CDR2 is ANQGSEA. V was clipped by 0 bases and J by 5 bases, with 8 bases between them. CDR3 sequence reads: CSVEESGNEQYF. CDR3 in DNA: TGCAGCGTTGAAGAATCCGGGAACGAGCAGTACTTC.

The chain couples TRBV28 to TRBJ2-2; TRBD1 matches 7 bases. Germline V CDR1 and CDR2: MDHEN, SYDVKM. The CDR3 is 12 amino acids. V dropped 8 bases and J dropped 6; count of bases not matched to a gene: 3. CDR3 in DNA: TGTGCCAGCTTAGGGGGCCCCGGGGAGCTGTTTTTT. Its translation is CASLGGPGELFF.

The genes are TRBV4-2 and TRBJ1-3; no clear D. Trimming removed 0 bases from V and 4 bases from J, with 10 bases in between. The CDR3 has 15 amino acids. Germline V gene data show CDR1 as LGHNA and CDR2 as YNFKEQ. The CDR3 sequence: CASSQDIPGGNTIYF. Here the CDR3 DNA reads TGTGCCAGCAGCCAAGATATCCCGGGGGGAAACACCATATATTTT.

This chain joins TRBV7-3 and TRBJ2-3; D remains ambiguous. The V and J ends lost 2 bases and 0 bases respectively, with 12 bases between them. The CDR3 loop spans 16 amino acids. Germline CDR1 and CDR2: SGHTA and FQGTGA. The CDR3 DNA sequence: TGTGCCAGCAGCTTAGGCAGGCCTGGGAGCACAGATACGCAGTATTTT. Its protein is CASSLGRPGSTDTQYF.

The rearrangement uses TRBV13 and TRBJ2-1, with D perhaps TRBD1 (5 bases). Between the trimmed V and J ends, which lost 2 bases and 1 base, there was a span of 15 bases. Germline V CDR1 and CDR2: PRHDT, FYEKMQ (reference sequence). The CDR3 has 17 residues. CDR3 coding DNA: TGTGCCAGCAGCTTAAAGACAGCCACAATTTCCTACAATGAGCAGTTCTTC. This gives the protein CASSLKTATISYNEQFF.